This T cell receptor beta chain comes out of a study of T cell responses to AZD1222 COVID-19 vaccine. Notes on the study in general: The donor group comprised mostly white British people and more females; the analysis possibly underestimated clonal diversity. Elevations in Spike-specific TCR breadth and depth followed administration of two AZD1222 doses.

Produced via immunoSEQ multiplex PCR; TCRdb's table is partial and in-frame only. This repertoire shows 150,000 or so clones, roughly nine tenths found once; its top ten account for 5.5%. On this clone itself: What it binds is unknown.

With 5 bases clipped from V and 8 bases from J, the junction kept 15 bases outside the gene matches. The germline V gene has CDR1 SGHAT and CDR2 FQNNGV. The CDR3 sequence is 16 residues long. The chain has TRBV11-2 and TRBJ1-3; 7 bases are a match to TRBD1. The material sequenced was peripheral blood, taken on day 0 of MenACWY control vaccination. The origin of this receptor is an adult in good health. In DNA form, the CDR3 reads TGTGCCAGCAGCCAGGGGACAGCTCCGTCTTTATACACCATATATTTT. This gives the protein CASSQGTAPSLYTIYF.